A selection of T cell receptor beta chains follows, all from one sample in a study of T cell responses to AZD1222 COVID-19 vaccine. Assay used: immunoSEQ multiplex PCR; TCRdb lists only in-frame clones, some missing. Of tens of thousands of clones in the sample, 87% were seen once. The sequencing here drew on peripheral blood, taken 28 days after the second AZD1222 dose. These receptors came from an adult who received the AZD1222 COVID-19 vaccine. Each CDR3 is given with its conserved first and last residue. D genes are given only for firm matches. Expanded clones are given a class, and other clones once, few, many or no size at all.

CDR3: CASSPTVGQETQYF; DNA: TGTGCCAGCAGCCCGACAGTGGGGCAAGAGACCCAGTACTTC; V: TRBV27; size: NA; D: NA; length: 14; J: TRBJ2-5
CDR3: CASSPPGLAGPPQYF; DNA: TGTGCCAGCTCACCGCCGGGACTAGCGGGTCCCCCGCAGTATTTT; V: TRBV18; size: NA; D: TRBD2; length: 15; J: TRBJ2-3
CDR3: CASSRGGTGELFF; DNA: TGTGCCAGCAGCAGAGGGGGCACCGGGGAGCTGTTTTTT; V: TRBV7-3; size: NA; D: NA; length: 13; J: TRBJ2-2
CDR3: CASSFDSAHTGELFF; DNA: TGCGCCAGCAGCTTCGACTCGGCGCACACCGGGGAGCTGTTTTTT; V: TRBV5-1; size: NA; D: NA; length: 15; J: TRBJ2-2
CDR3: CSASGESYGYTF; DNA: TGCAGTGCTAGTGGCGAGTCCTATGGCTACACCTTC; V: TRBV20-1; size: NA; D: NA; length: 12; J: TRBJ1-2
CDR3: CACLHSFWQGDCQVSNQPQHF; DNA: TGTGCCTGTCTACATAGCTTTTGGCAGGGGGATTGTCAGGTCTCCAATCAGCCCCAGCATTTT; V: TRBV27; size: NA; D: TRBD1; length: 21; J: TRBJ1-5
CDR3: CAISVGRGMNGYTF; DNA: TGTGCCATCAGTGTGGGCAGGGGTATGAATGGCTACACCTTC; V: TRBV10-3; size: NA; D: NA; length: 14; J: TRBJ1-2
CDR3: CASSPGPNYGYTF; DNA: TGTGCCAGCAGCCCGGGGCCGAACTATGGCTACACCTTC; V: TRBV3-1/TRBV3-2; size: NA; D: NA; length: 13; J: TRBJ1-2
CDR3: CASRTGDTQYF; DNA: TGTGCCAGCAGAACGGGAGATACGCAGTATTTT; V: TRBV6-5; size: NA; D: NA; length: 11; J: TRBJ2-3
CDR3: CASSPNWGDEKLFF; DNA: TGTGCCAGCAGTCCCAACTGGGGGGACGAAAAACTGTTTTTT; V: TRBV27; size: NA; D: NA; length: 14; J: TRBJ1-4
CDR3: CASSHAAGSGQPQHF; DNA: TGCGCCAGCAGTCACGCGGCGGGGTCCGGGCAGCCCCAGCATTTT; V: TRBV10-1; size: NA; D: NA; length: 15; J: TRBJ1-5
CDR3: CASSLRQGISYNEQFF; DNA: TGTGCCAGCAGTTTACGACAGGGGATTTCCTACAATGAGCAGTTCTTC; V: TRBV28; size: NA; D: TRBD1; length: 16; J: TRBJ2-1
CDR3: CASRAGTGATEAFF; DNA: TGTGCCAGCAGAGCCGGGACAGGGGCCACTGAAGCTTTCTTT; V: TRBV28; size: NA; D: TRBD1; length: 14; J: TRBJ1-1
CDR3: CASSFRGISTDTQYF; DNA: TGTGCCAGCAGCTTTAGGGGAATTAGCACAGATACGCAGTATTTT; V: TRBV5-4; size: once; D: NA; length: 15; J: TRBJ2-3
CDR3: CASSLAGGGGYTF; DNA: TGTGCCAGCAGTTTAGCAGGTGGTGGAGGCTACACCTTC; V: TRBV28; size: NA; D: NA; length: 13; J: TRBJ1-2
CDR3: CASSPYLAGGRDQETQYF; DNA: TGTGCCAGCTCCCCCTATTTAGCGGGAGGCCGGGACCAAGAGACCCAGTACTTC; V: TRBV18; size: NA; D: TRBD2; length: 18; J: TRBJ2-5
CDR3: CASSQGPRSNQPQHF; DNA: TGTGCCAGCAGCCAAGGCCCCAGAAGCAATCAGCCCCAGCATTTT; V: TRBV3-1/TRBV3-2; size: NA; D: NA; length: 15; J: TRBJ1-5
CDR3: CASSIRDTSGNTIYF; DNA: TGTGCCAGCAGCATCCGGGACACCTCTGGAAACACCATATATTTT; V: TRBV7-6; size: NA; D: NA; length: 15; J: TRBJ1-3
CDR3: CASSLGTVGYEQYF; DNA: TGTGCCAGCTCACTGGGGACAGTAGGCTACGAGCAGTACTTC; V: TRBV18; size: NA; D: TRBD1; length: 14; J: TRBJ2-7
CDR3: CASSHPGQGAYGYTF; DNA: TGCGCCAGCAGCCACCCGGGACAGGGGGCTTACGGCTACACCTTC; V: TRBV5-1; size: NA; D: TRBD1; length: 15; J: TRBJ1-2
CDR3: CASSLPGWGSNQPQHF; DNA: TGTGCCAGCAGTTTACCAGGGTGGGGGAGCAATCAGCCCCAGCATTTT; V: TRBV28; size: few; D: NA; length: 16; J: TRBJ1-5
CDR3: CATTRNSVLTDTQYF; DNA: TGCGCCACCACGCGAAATAGCGTCCTCACAGATACGCAGTATTTT; V: TRBV5-1; size: NA; D: NA; length: 15; J: TRBJ2-3